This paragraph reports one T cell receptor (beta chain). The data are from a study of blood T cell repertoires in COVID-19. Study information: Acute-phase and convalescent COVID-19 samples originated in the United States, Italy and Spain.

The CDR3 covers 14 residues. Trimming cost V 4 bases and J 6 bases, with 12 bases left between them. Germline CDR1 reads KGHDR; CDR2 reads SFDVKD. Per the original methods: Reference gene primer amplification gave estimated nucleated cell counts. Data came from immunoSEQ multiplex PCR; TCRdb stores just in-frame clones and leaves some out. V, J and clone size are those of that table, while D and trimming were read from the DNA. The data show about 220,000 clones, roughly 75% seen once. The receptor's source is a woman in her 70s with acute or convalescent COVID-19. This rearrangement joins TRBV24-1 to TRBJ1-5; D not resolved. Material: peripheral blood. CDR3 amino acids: CATSEYPSSQPQHF. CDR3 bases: TGTGCCACCAGTGAATACCCAAGCTCTCAGCCCCAGCATTTT.